The 8 T cell receptor beta chains reported below all come from one sample, sequenced in a study of human T cells and chemical hapten exposure. Documented time point: pre-sensitization, week 0. Treatment denoted: therapeutic diphenylcyclopropenone sensitization with weekly scalp DPC. TCRdb re-called the RACE reads through MiXCR, storing one row per CDR3 protein. The sample has 100,000 to 150,000 distinct CDR3 sequences, about 14% seen once. The specimen was whole blood, collected in connection with sensitization to the hapten diphenylcyclopropenone (DPC). The source of these receptors is a young woman with alopecia areata. Some clones in this sample may be carry-over from other donors' samples.

The rearrangement links TRBV18 to TRBJ2-7; D possibly uses TRBD1 or TRBD2 (5 bases each). Trimming took 3 bases from V and 6 from J, leaving 18 bases between them. The CDR3 consists of 15 residues. In germline, CDR1 is KGHSH, CDR2 LQKENI. As DNA, the CDR3 is TGTGCCAGCTCACCCACCGGGACCCCCTGGGGCGAGCAGTACTTC. Translation gives CASSPTGTPWGEQYF.

This clonotype has a count of ten or more. The chain has TRBV15 and TRBJ1-3, with 7 bases that match TRBD1. J gave up 4 bases and V 1 base, and 7 bases lay outside the gene matches. Germline values: CDR1 LNHNV, CDR2 YYDKDF (reference sequence). This CDR3 comprises 16 residues. The CDR3 sequence is CATSRGRGGRGNTIYF. The CDR3 DNA sequence: TGTGCCACCAGCAGAGGAAGAGGGGGCAGGGGAAACACCATATATTTT.

This clonotype was picked up a small number of times. The DNA of the CDR3 is TGTGCCAGCAGCCAAGGGACCCAGCGGGGGGCCCAAGAGACCCAGTACTTC. This sequence encodes CASSQGTQRGAQETQYF. J is TRBJ2-5 and V is TRBV4-2, with 9 bases fitting TRBD2. Germline V lookup: CDR1 LGHNA, CDR2 YNFKEQ. The CDR3 length is 17 residues. The J segment lost 1 base and the V segment lost 1 base, leaving 7 bases of the junction unmatched.

This clonotype came up a few times. This chain links TRBV29-1 with TRBJ2-7; TRBD1 matches 7 bases. Trimming at V came to 8 bases and at J to 5 bases, leaving 9 bases not matched to a gene. The CDR3 has 12 residues. The germline V gene has CDR1 SQVTM and CDR2 ANQGSEA. The CDR3 bases are TGCAGCACCGCCGGAACAGGGGACGAGCAGTACTTC. Encoded protein: CSTAGTGDEQYF.

The sample holds a few counts of this clonotype. The J gene is TRBJ2-5, the V gene TRBV3-1; D gene unclear. V lost 3 bases to trimming and J lost 4 bases, with 6 bases between them. The germline gives CDR1 LGHDT, CDR2 YNNKEL (reference sequence). The CDR3 covers 12 residues. The CDR3 region is CASSHAGETQYF. In DNA, the CDR3 is TGTGCCAGCAGCCACGCAGGAGAGACCCAGTACTTC.

There are a few counts of this clonotype. The chain carries TRBV5-1 and TRBJ2-7, with 7 bases identical to TRBD2. The J segment lost 2 bases and the V segment lost 5 bases, leaving 7 bases of the junction unmatched. CDR1 and CDR2 (germline): SGHRS, YFSETQ. This CDR3 has 14 residues. DNA of the CDR3: TGCGCCAGCAGGCGCGGGGAGGGAGCCTACGAGCAGTACTTC. It encodes CASRRGEGAYEQYF.

This clonotype has just a few counts. The chain is built from TRBV4-1 and TRBJ2-5; D is possibly TRBD1 (6 bases). Trimming removed 1 base at V and 8 bases at J, with 20 bases between. This CDR3 is 16 amino acids long. CDR1 is MGHRA, CDR2 YSYEKL, per germline. As DNA, the CDR3 is TGCGCCAGCAGCCAAGGAGACGGGACAACCCAACAAACCCAGTACTTC. Translated, it gives CASSQGDGTTQQTQYF.

Concerning this clonotype: An end of the junction differs from the germline gene, which may be a read error. This chain uses TRBV7-6 with TRBJ2-7; possibly TRBD2 for D (6 bases). Germline V CDR1 and CDR2: SGHVS, FNYEAQ. This CDR3 comprises 14 residues. CDR3 loop: CVSSLSQGLGEQYF. DNA for the CDR3: TGTGTCAGCAGTCTATCCCAGGGACTGGGTGAGCAGTACTTC.